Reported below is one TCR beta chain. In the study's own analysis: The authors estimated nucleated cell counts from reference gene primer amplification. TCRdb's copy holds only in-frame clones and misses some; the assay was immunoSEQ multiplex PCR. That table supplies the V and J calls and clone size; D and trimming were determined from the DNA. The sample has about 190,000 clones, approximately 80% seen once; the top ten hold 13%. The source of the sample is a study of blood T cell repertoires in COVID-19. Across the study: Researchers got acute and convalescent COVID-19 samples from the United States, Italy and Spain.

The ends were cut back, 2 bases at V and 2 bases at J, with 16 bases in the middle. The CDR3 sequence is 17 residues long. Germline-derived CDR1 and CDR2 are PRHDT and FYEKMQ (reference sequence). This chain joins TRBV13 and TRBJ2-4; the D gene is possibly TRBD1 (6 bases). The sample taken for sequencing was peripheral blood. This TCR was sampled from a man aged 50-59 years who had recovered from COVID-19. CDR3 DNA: TGTGCCAGCAGCTTACAAGCAGGGGACGACCCCAAAAACATTCAGTACTTC. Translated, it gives CASSLQAGDDPKNIQYF.